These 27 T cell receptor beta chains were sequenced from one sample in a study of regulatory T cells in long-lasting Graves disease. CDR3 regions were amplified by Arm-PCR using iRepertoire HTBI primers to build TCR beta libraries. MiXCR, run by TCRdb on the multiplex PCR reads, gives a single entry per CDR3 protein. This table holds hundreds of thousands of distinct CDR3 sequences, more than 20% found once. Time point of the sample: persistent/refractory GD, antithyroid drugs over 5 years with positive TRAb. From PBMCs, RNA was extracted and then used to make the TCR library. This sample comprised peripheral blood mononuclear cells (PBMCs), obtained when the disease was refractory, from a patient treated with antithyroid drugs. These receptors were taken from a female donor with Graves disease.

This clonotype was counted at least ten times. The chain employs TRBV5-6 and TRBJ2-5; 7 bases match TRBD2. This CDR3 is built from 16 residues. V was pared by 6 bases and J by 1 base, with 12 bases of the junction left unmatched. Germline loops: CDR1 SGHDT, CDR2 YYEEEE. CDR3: CASTPWLAAIQETQYF. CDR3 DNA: TGTGCCAGCACCCCTTGGCTAGCGGCAATCCAAGAGACCCAGTACTTC.

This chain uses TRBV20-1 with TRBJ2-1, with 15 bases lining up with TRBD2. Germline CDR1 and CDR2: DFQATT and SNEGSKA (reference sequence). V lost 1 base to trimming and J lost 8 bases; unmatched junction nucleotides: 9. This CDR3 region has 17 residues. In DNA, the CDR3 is TGCAGTGCTAGAGTCGGACTAGCGGGAGGGCCAAGTGATGAGCAGTTCTTC. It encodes CSARVGLAGGPSDEQFF.

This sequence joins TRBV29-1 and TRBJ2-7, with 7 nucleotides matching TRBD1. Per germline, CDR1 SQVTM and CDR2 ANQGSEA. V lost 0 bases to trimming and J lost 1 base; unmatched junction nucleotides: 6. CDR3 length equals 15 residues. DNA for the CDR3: TGCAGCGTTGAAGAGTACAGGGGTCTTTCCTACGAGCAGTACTTC. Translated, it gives CSVEEYRGLSYEQYF.

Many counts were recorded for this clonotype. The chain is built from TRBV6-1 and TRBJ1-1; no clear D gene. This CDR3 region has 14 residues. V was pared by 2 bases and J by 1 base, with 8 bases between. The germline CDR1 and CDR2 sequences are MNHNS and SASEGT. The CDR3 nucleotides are TGTGCCAGCAGTGAATCTATGGCGAACACTGAAGCTTTCTTT. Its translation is CASSESMANTEAFF.

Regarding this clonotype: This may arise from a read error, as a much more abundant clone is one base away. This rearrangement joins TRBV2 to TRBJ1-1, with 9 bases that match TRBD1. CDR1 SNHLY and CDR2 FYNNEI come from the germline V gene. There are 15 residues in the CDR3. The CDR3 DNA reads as TGTGCCAGCAGTGCCGGGACAGGGATGAACACTGAAGCTTCCTTT. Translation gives CASSAGTGMNTEASF.

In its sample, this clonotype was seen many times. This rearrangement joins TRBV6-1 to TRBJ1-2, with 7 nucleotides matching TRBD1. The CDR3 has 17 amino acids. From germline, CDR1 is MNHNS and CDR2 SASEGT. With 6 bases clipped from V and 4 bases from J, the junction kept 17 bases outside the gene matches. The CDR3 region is CASSPILGQENFYGYTF. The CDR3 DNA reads TGTGCCAGCAGCCCAATACTCGGACAGGAAAACTTCTATGGCTACACCTTC.

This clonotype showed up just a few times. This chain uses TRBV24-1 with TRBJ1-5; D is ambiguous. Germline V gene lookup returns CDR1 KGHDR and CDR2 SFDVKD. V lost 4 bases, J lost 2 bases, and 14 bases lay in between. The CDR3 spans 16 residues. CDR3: CATSDTGLYGNQPQHF. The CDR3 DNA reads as TGTGCCACCAGTGACACCGGACTGTATGGCAATCAGCCCCAGCATTTT.

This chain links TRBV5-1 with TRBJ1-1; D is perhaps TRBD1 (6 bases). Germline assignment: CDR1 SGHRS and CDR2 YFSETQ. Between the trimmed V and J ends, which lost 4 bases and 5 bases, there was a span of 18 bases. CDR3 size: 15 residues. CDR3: CASSLLGQRGTEAFF. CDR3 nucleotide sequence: TGCGCCAGCAGCCTTCTTGGACAGAGGGGTACTGAAGCTTTCTTT.

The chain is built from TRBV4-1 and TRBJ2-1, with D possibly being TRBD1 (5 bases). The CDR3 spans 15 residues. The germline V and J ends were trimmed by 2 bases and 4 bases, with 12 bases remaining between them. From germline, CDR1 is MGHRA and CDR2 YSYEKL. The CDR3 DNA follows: TGCGCCAGCAGCCAAAGAGACAGTTCATACAATGAGCAGTTCTTC. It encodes CASSQRDSSYNEQFF.

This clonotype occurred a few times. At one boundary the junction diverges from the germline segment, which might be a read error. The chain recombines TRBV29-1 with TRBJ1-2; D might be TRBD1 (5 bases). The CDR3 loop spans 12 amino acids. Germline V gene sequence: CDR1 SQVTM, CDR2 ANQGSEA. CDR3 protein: CSVADTVYDYTF. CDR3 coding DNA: TGCAGCGTTGCGGACACGGTCTATGACTACACCTTC. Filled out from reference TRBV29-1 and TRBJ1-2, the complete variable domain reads SAVISQKPSRDICQRGTSLTIQCQVDSQVTMMFWYRQQPGQSLTLIATANQGSEATYESGFVIDKFPISRPNLTFSTLTVSNMSPEDSSIYLCSVADTVYDYTFGSGTRLTVV.

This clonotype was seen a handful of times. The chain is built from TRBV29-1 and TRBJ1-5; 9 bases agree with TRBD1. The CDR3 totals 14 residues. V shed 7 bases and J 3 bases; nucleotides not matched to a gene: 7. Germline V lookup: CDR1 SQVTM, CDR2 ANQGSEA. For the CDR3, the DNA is TGCAGCGCCCTGGGACAGGGCCACAATCAGCCCCAGCATTTT. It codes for CSALGQGHNQPQHF. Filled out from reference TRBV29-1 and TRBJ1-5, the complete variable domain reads SAVISQKPSRDICQRGTSLTIQCQVDSQVTMMFWYRQQPGQSLTLIATANQGSEATYESGFVIDKFPISRPNLTFSTLTVSNMSPEDSSIYLCSALGQGHNQPQHFGDGTRLSIL.

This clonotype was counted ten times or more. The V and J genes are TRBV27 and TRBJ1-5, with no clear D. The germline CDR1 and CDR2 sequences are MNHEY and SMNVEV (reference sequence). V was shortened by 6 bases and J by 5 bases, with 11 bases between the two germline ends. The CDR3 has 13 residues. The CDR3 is CASSWGSYQPQHF. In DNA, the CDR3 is TGTGCCAGCAGCTGGGGATCTTATCAGCCCCAGCATTTT.

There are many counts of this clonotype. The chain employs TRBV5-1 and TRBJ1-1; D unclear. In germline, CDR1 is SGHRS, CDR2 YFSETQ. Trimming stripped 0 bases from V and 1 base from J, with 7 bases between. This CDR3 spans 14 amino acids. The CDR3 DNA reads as TGCGCCAGCAGCTTGGCCCCAGGGAACACTGAAGCTTTCTTT. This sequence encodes CASSLAPGNTEAFF.

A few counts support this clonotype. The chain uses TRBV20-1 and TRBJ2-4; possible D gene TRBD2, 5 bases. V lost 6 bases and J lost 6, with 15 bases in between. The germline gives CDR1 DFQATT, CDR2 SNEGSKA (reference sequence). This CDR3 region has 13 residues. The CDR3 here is CSAPDQRRNIQYF. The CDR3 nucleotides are TGCAGTGCCCCGGATCAGCGGAGAAACATTCAGTACTTC.

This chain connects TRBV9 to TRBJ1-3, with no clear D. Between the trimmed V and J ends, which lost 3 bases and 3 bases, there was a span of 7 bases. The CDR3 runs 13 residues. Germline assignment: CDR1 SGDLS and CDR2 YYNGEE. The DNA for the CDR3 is TGTGCCAGCAGCGGGTCCTATGGAAACACCATATATTTT. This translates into CASSGSYGNTIYF.

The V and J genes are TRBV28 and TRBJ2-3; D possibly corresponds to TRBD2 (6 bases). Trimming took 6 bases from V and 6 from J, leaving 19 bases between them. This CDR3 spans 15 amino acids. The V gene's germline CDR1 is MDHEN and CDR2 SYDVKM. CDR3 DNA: TGTGCCAGCAGCCCGCCCTCAAGTCGGGGGGATACGCAGTATTTT. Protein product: CASSPPSSRGDTQYF.

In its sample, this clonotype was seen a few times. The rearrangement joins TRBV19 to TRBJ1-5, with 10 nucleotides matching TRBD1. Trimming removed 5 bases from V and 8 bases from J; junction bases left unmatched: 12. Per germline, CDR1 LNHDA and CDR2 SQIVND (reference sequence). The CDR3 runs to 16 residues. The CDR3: CASSARRTGGAKPQHF. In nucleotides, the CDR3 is TGTGCCAGTAGTGCTCGGAGGACAGGGGGGGCAAAGCCCCAGCATTTT. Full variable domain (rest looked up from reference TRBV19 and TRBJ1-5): DGGITQSPKYLFRKEGQNVTLSCEQNLNHDAMYWYRQDPGQGLRLIYYSQIVNDFQKGDIAEGYSVSREKKESFPLTVTSAQKNPTAFYLCASSARRTGGAKPQHFGDGTRLSIL.

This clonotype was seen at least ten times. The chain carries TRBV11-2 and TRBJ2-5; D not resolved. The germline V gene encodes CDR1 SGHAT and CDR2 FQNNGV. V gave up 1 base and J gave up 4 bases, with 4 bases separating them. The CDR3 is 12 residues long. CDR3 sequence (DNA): TGTGCCAGCAGCTTAGTGCCAGAGACCCAGTACTTC. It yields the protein CASSLVPETQYF.

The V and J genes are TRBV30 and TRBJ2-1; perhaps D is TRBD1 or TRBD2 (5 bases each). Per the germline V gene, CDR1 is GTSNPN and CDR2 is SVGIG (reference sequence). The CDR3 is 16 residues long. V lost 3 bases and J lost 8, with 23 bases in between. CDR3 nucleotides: TGTGCCTGGAGCCCTCCCGAAGCCTGGCTGGGGGATGAGCAGTTCTTC. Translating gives CAWSPPEAWLGDEQFF.

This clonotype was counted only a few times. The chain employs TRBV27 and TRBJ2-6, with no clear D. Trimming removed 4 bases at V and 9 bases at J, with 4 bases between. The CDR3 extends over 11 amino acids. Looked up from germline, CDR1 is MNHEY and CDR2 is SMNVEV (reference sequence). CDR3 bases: TGTGCCAGCAGTTCCCGCAACGTCCTGACTTTC. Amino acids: CASSSRNVLTF. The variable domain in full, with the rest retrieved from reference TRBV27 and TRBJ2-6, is EAQVTQNPRYLITVTGKKLTVTCSQNMNHEYMSWYRQDPGLGLRQIYYSMNVEVTDKGDVPEGYKVSRKEKRNFPLILESPSPNQTSLYFCASSSRNVLTFGAGSRLTVL.

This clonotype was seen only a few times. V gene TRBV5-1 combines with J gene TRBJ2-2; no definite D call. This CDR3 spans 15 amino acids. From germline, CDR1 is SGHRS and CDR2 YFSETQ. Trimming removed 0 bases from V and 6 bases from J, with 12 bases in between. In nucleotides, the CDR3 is TGCGCCAGCAGCTTGGGACACCTAGGTTCCGGGGAGCTGTTTTTT. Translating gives CASSLGHLGSGELFF. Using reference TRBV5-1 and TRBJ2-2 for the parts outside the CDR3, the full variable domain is KAGVTQTPRYLIKTRGQQVTLSCSPISGHRSVSWYQQTPGQGLQFLFEYFSETQRNKGNFPGRFSGRQFSNSRSEMNVSTLELGDSALYLCASSLGHLGSGELFFGEGSRLTVL.

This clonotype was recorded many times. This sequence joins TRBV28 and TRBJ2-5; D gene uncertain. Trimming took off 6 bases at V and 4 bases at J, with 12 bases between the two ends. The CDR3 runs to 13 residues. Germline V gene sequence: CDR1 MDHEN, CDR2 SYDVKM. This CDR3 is CASSRALTETQYF. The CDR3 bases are TGTGCCAGCAGCCGCGCTTTGACAGAGACCCAGTACTTC.

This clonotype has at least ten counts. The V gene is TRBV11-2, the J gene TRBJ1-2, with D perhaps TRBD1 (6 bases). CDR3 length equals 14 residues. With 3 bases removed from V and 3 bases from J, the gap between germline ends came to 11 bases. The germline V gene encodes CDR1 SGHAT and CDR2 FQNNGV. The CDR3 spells CASSLGALDYGYTF. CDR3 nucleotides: TGTGCCAGCAGCTTGGGGGCATTAGACTATGGCTACACCTTC.

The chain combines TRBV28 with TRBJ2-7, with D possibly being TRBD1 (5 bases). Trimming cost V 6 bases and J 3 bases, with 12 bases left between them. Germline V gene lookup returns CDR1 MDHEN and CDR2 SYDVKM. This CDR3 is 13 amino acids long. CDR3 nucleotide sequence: TGTGCCAGCAGAAGAGCAGGGAACTACGAGCAGTACTTC. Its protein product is CASRRAGNYEQYF.

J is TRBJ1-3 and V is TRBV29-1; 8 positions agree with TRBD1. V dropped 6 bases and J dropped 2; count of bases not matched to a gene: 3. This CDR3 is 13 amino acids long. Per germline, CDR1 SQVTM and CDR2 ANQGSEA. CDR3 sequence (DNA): TGCAGCGTAGAGGACAGGGCTGGAAACACCATATATTTT. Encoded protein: CSVEDRAGNTIYF. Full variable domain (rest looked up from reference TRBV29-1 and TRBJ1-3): SAVISQKPSRDICQRGTSLTIQCQVDSQVTMMFWYRQQPGQSLTLIATANQGSEATYESGFVIDKFPISRPNLTFSTLTVSNMSPEDSSIYLCSVEDRAGNTIYFGEGSWLTVV.

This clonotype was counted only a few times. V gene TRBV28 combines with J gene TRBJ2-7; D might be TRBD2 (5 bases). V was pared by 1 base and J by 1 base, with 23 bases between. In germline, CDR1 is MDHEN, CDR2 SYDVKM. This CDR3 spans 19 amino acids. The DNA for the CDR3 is TGTGCCAGCAGTTTATTCCTCGGAGGAAGTAGGCTAGAATCCTACGAGCAGTACTTC. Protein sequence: CASSLFLGGSRLESYEQYF.

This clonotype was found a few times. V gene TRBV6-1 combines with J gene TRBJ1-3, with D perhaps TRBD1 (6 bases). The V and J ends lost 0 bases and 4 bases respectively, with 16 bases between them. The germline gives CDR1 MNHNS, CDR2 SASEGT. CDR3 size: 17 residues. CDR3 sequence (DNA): TGTGCCAGCAGTGAAGCCCTGACGGGGGCGTGGGGAAACACCATATATTTT. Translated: CASSEALTGAWGNTIYF.